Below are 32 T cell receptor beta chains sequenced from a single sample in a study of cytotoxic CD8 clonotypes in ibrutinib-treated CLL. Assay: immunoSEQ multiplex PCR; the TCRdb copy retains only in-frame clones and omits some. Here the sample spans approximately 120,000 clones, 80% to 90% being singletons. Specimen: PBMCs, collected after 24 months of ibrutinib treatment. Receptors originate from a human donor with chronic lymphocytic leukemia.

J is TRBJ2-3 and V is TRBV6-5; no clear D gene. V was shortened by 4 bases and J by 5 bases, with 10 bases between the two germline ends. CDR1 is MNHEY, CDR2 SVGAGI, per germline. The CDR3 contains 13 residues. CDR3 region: CASSSQDGDTQYF. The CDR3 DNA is TGTGCCAGCAGTTCGCAAGACGGAGATACGCAGTATTTT.

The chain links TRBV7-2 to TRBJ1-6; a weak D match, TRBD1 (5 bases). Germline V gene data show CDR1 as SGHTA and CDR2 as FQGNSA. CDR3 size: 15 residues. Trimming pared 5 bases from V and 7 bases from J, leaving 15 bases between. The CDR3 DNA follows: TGTGCCAGCAGCCCGGGGGTGGCAGAGAATTCACCCCTCCACTTT. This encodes CASSPGVAENSPLHF.

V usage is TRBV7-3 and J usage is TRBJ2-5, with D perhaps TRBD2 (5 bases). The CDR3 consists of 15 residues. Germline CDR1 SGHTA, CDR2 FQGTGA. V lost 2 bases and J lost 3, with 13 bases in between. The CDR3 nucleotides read TGTGCCAGCAGCTTAGGTCGGGGTAGGGAAGAGACCCAGTACTTC. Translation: CASSLGRGREETQYF.

The CDR3 here is CASSPPWSSGGPSYEQYF. CDR3 nucleotide sequence: TGTGCCAGCTCACCACCCTGGTCTAGCGGGGGCCCCTCCTACGAGCAGTACTTC. The V call is TRBV18, the J call TRBJ2-7; the match to TRBD2 covers 10 bases. The V and J ends lost 0 bases and 0 bases, in that order; junction bases with no gene match: 8. Germline V gene lookup returns CDR1 KGHSH and CDR2 LQKENI. The CDR3 length is 18 residues.

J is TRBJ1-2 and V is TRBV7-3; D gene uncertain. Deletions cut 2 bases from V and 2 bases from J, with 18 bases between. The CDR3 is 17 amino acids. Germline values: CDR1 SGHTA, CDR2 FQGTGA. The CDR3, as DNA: TGTGCCAGCAGCTTAGCGGGAGCGGCAGGTCGCAACTATGGCTACACCTTC. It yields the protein CASSLAGAAGRNYGYTF.

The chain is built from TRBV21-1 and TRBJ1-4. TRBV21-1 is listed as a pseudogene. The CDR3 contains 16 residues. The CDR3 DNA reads TGTGCCAGCAGCTCCAACGTGGGGGAAACTAATGAAAAACTGTTTTTT. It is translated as CASSSNVGETNEKLFF.

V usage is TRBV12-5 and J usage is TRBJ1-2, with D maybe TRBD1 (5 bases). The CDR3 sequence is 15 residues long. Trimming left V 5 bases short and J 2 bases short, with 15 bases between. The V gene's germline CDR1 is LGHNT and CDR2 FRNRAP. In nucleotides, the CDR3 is TGTGCTAGTGGTCCTTCAGGGTTCGAAAACTATGGCTACACCTTC. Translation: CASGPSGFENYGYTF.

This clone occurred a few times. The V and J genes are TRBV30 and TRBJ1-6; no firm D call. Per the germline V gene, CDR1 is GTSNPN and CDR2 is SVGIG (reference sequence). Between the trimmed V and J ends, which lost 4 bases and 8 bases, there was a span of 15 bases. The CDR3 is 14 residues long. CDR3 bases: TGTGCCTGGATCCCGACCAATATCGATTCACCCCTCCACTTT. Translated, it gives CAWIPTNIDSPLHF.

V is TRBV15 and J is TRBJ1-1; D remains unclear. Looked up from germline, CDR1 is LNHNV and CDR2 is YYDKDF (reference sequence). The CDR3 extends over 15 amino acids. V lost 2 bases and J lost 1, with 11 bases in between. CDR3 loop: CATSRRLGSNTEAFF. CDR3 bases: TGTGCCACCAGCAGAAGACTGGGATCGAACACTGAAGCTTTCTTT. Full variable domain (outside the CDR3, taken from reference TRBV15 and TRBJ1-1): DAMVIQNPRYQVTQFGKPVTLSCSQTLNHNVMYWYQQKSSQAPKLLFHYYDKDFNNEADTPDNFQSRRPNTSFCFLDIRSPGLGDTAMYLCATSRRLGSNTEAFFGQGTRLTVV.

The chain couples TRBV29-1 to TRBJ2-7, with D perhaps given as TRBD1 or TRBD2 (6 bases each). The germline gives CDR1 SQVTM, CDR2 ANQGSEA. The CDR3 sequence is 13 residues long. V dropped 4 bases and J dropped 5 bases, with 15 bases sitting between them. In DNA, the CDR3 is TGCAGCGTTGGGTGGAGGGGGGTCCACGAGCAGTACTTC. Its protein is CSVGWRGVHEQYF.

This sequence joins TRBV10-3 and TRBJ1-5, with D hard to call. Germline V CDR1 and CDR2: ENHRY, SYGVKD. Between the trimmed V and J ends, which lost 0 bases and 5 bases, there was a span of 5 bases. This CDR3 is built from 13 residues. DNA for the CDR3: TGTGCCATCAGTGAGTCGACCGATCAGCCCCAGCATTTT. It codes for CAISESTDQPQHF.

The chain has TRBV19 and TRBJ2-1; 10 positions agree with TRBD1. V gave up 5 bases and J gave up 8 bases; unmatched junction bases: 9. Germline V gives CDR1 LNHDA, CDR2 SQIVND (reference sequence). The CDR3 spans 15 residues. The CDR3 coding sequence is TGTGCCAGTAGTCGATCAGGGACAGGGGTCGATGAGCAGTTCTTC. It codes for CASSRSGTGVDEQFF.

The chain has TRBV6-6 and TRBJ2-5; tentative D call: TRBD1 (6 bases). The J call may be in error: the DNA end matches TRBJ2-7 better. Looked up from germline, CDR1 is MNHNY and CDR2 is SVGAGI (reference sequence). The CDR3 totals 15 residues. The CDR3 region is CASSSVGAKSYEQYF. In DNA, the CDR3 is TGTGCCAGCAGTTCCGTGGGGGCGAAATCCTACGAGCAGTACTTC.

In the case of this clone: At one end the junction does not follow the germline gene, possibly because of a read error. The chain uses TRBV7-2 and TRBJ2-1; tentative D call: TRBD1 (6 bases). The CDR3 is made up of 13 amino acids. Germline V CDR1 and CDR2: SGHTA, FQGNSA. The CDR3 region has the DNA TGTGCCAGCAGCTTACCGCAGGGGCTATACCCCCTCTTC. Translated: CASSLPQGLYPLF. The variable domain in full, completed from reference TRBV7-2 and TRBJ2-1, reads GAGVSQSPSNKVTEKGKDVELRCDPISGHTALYWYRQSLGQGLEFLIYFQGNSAPDKSGLPSDRFSAERTGGSVSTLTIQRTQQEDSAVYLCASSLPQGLYPLFGPGTRLTVL.

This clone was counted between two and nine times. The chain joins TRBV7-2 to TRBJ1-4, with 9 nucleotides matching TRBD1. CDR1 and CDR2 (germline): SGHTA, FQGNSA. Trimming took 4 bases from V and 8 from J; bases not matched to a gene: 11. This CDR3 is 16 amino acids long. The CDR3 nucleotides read TGTGCCAGCAGCTCCCAAGTCGGGACAGGGAAGGAAAAACTGTTTTTT. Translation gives CASSSQVGTGKEKLFF.

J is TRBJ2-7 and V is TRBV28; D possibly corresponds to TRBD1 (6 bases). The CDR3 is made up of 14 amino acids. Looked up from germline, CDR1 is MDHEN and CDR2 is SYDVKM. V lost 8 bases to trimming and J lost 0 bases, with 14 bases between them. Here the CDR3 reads CASYEPRGSYEQYF. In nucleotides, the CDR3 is TGTGCCAGCTACGAACCCAGGGGCTCCTACGAGCAGTACTTC.

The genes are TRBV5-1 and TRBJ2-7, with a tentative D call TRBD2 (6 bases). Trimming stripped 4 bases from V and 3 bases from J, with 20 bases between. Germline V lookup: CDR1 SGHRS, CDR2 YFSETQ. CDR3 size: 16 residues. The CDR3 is CASSRSGAGRGYEQYF. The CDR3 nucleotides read TGCGCCAGCAGCAGATCCGGGGCCGGGAGAGGCTACGAGCAGTACTTC.

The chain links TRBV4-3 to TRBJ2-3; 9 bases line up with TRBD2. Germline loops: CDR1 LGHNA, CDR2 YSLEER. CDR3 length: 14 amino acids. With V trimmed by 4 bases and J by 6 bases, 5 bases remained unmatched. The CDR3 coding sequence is TGCGCCAGCAGCCCGGGACTAGCCGTCGATACGCAGTATTTT. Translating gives CASSPGLAVDTQYF.

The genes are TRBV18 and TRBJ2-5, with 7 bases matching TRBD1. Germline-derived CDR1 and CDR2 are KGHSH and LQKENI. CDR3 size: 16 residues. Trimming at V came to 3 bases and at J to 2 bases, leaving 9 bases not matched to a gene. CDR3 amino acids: CASSPVQTGRQETQYF. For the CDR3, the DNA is TGTGCCAGCTCACCTGTGCAGACAGGGCGGCAAGAGACCCAGTACTTC.

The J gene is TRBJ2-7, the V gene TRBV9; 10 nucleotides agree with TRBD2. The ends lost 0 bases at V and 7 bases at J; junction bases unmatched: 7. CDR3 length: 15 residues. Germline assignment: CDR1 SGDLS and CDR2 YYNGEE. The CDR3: CASSVVASGGGEQYF. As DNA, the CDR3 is TGTGCCAGCAGCGTAGTCGCCAGCGGGGGGGGAGAGCAGTACTTC.

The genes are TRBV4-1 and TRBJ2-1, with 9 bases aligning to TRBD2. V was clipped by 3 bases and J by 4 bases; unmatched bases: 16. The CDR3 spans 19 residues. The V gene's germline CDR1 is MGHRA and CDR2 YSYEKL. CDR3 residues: CASSQADARAGGGYNEQFF. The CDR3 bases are TGCGCCAGCAGCCAGGCGGATGCGAGAGCGGGGGGCGGGTACAATGAGCAGTTCTTC.

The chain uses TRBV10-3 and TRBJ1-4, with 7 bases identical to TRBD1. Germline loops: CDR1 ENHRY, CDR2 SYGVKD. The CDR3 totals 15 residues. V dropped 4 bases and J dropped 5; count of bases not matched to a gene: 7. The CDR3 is CAISGDRAANEKLFF. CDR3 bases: TGTGCCATCAGTGGTGACAGGGCCGCCAATGAAAAACTGTTTTTT.

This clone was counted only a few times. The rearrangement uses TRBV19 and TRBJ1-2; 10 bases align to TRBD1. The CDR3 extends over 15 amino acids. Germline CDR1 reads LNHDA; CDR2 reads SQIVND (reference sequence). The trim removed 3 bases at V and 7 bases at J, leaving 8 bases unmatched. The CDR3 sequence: CASSIEGTGDTGYTF. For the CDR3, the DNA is TGTGCCAGTAGTATTGAAGGGACAGGGGATACTGGCTACACCTTC.

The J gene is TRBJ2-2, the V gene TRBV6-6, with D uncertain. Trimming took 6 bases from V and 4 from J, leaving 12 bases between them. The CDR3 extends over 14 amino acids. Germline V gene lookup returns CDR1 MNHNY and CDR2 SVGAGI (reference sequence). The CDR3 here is CASSAVGVTGELFF. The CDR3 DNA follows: TGTGCCAGCAGCGCCGTTGGTGTCACCGGGGAGCTGTTTTTT.

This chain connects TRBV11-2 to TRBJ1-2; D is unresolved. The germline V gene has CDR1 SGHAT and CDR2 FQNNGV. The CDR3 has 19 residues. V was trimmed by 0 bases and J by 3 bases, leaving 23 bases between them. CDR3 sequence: CASSLDRFVRGPSDYGYTF. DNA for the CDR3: TGTGCCAGCAGCTTAGATCGTTTCGTACGAGGGCCTTCTGACTATGGCTACACCTTC.

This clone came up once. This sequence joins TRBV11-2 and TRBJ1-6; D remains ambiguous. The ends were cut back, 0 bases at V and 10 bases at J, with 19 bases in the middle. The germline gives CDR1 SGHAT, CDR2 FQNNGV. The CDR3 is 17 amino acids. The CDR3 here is CASSLDARPGGRSPLHF. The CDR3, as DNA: TGTGCCAGCAGCTTAGATGCTCGCCCGGGAGGGAGGTCACCCCTCCACTTT.

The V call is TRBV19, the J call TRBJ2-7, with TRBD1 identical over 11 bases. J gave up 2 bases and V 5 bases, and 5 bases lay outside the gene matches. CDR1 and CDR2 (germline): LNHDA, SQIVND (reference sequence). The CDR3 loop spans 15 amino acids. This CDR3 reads CASSADRGLAYEQYF. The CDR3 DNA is TGTGCCAGTAGTGCGGACAGGGGGCTGGCCTACGAGCAGTACTTC.

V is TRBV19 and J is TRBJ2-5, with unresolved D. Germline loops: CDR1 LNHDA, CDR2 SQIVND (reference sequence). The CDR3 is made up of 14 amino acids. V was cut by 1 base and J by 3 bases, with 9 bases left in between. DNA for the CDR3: TGTGCCAGTAGTATAGCGCTCGGAAAAGAGACCCAGTACTTC. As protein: CASSIALGKETQYF.

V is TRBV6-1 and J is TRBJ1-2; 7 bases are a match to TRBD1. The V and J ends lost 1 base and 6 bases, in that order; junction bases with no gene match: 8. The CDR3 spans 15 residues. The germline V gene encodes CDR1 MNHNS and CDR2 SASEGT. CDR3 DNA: TGTGCCAGCAGTGAAGTAGCAGGGGGGAGGGATGGCTACACCTTC. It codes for CASSEVAGGRDGYTF.

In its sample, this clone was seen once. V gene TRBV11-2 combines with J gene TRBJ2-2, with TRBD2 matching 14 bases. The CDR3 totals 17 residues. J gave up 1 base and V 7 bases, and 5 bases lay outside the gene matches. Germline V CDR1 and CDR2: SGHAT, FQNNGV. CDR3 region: CASTVTSGGVNTGELFF. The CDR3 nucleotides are TGTGCCAGCACTGTGACTAGCGGGGGGGTGAACACCGGGGAGCTGTTTTTT. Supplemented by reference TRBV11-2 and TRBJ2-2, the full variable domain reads EAGVAQSPRYKIIEKRQSVAFWCNPISGHATLYWYQQILGQGPKLLIQFQNNGVVDDSQLPKDRFSAERLKGVDSTLKIQPAKLEDSAVYLCASTVTSGGVNTGELFFGEGSRLTVL.

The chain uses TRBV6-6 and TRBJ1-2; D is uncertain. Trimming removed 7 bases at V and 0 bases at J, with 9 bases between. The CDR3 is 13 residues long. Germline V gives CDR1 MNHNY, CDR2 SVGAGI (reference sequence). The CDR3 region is CASTQTPNYGYTF. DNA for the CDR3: TGTGCCAGCACCCAGACCCCTAACTATGGCTACACCTTC.

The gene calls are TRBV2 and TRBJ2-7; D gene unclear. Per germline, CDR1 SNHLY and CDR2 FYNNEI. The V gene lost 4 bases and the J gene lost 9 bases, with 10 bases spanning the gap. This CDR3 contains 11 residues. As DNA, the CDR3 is TGTGCCAGCAGTGGGTGGGCCCCGCAGTACTTC. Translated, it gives CASSGWAPQYF.